The 29 T cell receptor beta chains below come from one sample, sequenced in a study of blood T cell repertoires in COVID-19. The method was immunoSEQ multiplex PCR; TCRdb's version includes in-frame clones alone and lacks a portion of them. Among 90,000 or so clones listed, roughly three quarters were seen once. The sequencing sample was made of peripheral blood. These receptors all come from a human donor in a cohort sampled during active COVID-19.

This clone was counted only a few times. This chain links TRBV7-6 with TRBJ2-7, with 7 bases fitting TRBD1. This CDR3 has 15 amino acids. Germline V CDR1 and CDR2: SGHVS, FNYEAQ. Losses at the gene ends were 2 bases for V and 4 bases for J; bases not matched to a gene: 8. For the CDR3, the DNA is TGTGCCAGCAGCTTAACCGACAGGGTGGAGTACGAGCAGTACTTC. Translation: CASSLTDRVEYEQYF.

This chain uses TRBV5-5 with TRBJ2-2, with TRBD1 matching 12 bases. Trimming cost V 4 bases and J 5 bases; bases outside gene matches: 3. Germline CDR1 reads SGHKS; CDR2 reads YYEKEE (reference sequence). The CDR3 extends over 15 amino acids. This CDR3 reads CASSRDRGQTGELFF. Written as DNA, the CDR3 is TGTGCCAGCAGCCGGGACAGGGGGCAAACCGGGGAGCTGTTTTTT.

V usage is TRBV7-2 and J usage is TRBJ1-6; D perhaps matches TRBD1 (6 bases). Trimming shortened V by 5 bases and J by 8 bases, and 16 bases separated the two germline ends. This CDR3 contains 15 residues. CDR1 SGHTA and CDR2 FQGNSA come from the germline V gene. CDR3 DNA sequence: TGTGCCAGCAGCGACCAGGGCAGGGGTGATTCACCCCTCCACTTT. Its translation: CASSDQGRGDSPLHF.

J is TRBJ1-5 and V is TRBV15, with 8 bases identical to TRBD1. This CDR3 is 18 amino acids long. The germline V gene encodes CDR1 LNHNV and CDR2 YYDKDF (reference sequence). Germline trimming cut 2 bases from V and 4 bases from J; bases unmatched to any gene: 13. CDR3: CATSRHRGANSQNQPQHF. The CDR3 DNA reads TGTGCCACCAGCAGACACAGGGGGGCGAACAGCCAAAATCAGCCCCAGCATTTT.

The chain joins TRBV7-9 to TRBJ1-1, with D unresolved. CDR3 length: 13 residues. Per the germline V gene, CDR1 is SEHNR and CDR2 is FQNEAQ (reference sequence). Trimming left V 6 bases short and J 7 bases short, with 15 bases between. CDR3 in DNA: TGTGCCAGCAGTTTCCAAGGAGTGGGTGAAGCTTTCTTT. Protein: CASSFQGVGEAFF.

V and J are TRBV5-1 and TRBJ2-2, with a possible D match to TRBD2 (5 bases). The germline V gene encodes CDR1 SGHRS and CDR2 YFSETQ. The V end lost 4 bases, the J end lost 0 bases, and 10 bases lay between the germline ends. The CDR3 has 15 residues. As DNA, the CDR3 is TGCGCCAGCAGCCCGGACGGGGCGAACACCGGGGAGCTGTTTTTT. Amino acids: CASSPDGANTGELFF.

The J gene is TRBJ1-1, the V gene TRBV5-1; unclear D gene. This CDR3 spans 14 amino acids. The germline V gene has CDR1 SGHRS and CDR2 YFSETQ. Trimming took 4 bases from V and 1 from J, leaving 11 bases between them. The CDR3: CASSGQTQNTEAFF. CDR3 in DNA: TGCGCCAGCAGCGGCCAGACTCAGAACACTGAAGCTTTCTTT.

The chain joins TRBV19 to TRBJ2-2; D is possibly TRBD2 (6 bases). V was trimmed by 11 bases and J by 5 bases, leaving 15 bases between them. Germline CDR1 is LNHDA and CDR2 is SQIVND (reference sequence). The CDR3 runs to 13 residues. CDR3 residues: CAVRRAFTGELFF. DNA for the CDR3: TGTGCCGTTAGGAGGGCCTTTACCGGGGAGCTGTTTTTT.

The chain carries TRBV29-1 and TRBJ2-3; perhaps TRBD2 as D (5 bases). CDR1 is SQVTM and CDR2 is ANQGSEA in the germline V gene. V was trimmed by 5 bases and J by 0 bases, leaving 15 bases between them. CDR3 length: 15 amino acids. The chain's CDR3 is CSVWGLAGSTDTQYF. In nucleotides, the CDR3 is TGCAGCGTTTGGGGTCTGGCGGGCAGCACAGATACGCAGTATTTT.

The chain links TRBV5-1 to TRBJ2-7, with 10 bases identical to TRBD1. CDR1 is SGHRS, CDR2 YFSETQ, per germline. V was clipped by 4 bases and J by 2 bases; unmatched bases: 6. The CDR3 spans 15 residues. The CDR3 sequence: CASSRSGQGTYEQYF. The CDR3 DNA follows: TGCGCCAGCAGCCGCTCGGGACAGGGGACCTACGAGCAGTACTTC.

The chain joins TRBV30 to TRBJ1-3, with D unresolved. Germline V gives CDR1 GTSNPN, CDR2 SVGIG (reference sequence). Trimming removed 0 bases at V and 2 bases at J, with 8 bases between. This CDR3 comprises 14 residues. This CDR3 reads CAWSVDRTGNTIYF. CDR3 sequence (DNA): TGTGCCTGGAGTGTAGATAGAACTGGAAACACCATATATTTT. Drawing the rest from reference TRBV30 and TRBJ1-3, the complete variable domain is SQTIHQWPATLVQPVGSPLSLECTVEGTSNPNLYWYRQAAGRGLQLLFYSVGIGQISSEVPQNLSASRPQDRQFILSSKKLLLSDSGFYLCAWSVDRTGNTIYFGEGSWLTVV.

This clone has only one observation. The rearrangement joins TRBV13 to TRBJ2-3, with 9 positions matching TRBD1. This CDR3 spans 17 amino acids. Losses at the gene ends were 4 bases for V and 2 bases for J; bases not matched to a gene: 10. Germline CDR1 PRHDT, CDR2 FYEKMQ (reference sequence). The CDR3 here is CASSSSSWTGVTDTQYF. In DNA form, the CDR3 reads TGTGCCAGCAGCTCGAGCTCCTGGACAGGGGTCACAGATACGCAGTATTTT. Full variable domain (rest looked up from reference TRBV13 and TRBJ2-3): AAGVIQSPRHLIKEKRETATLKCYPIPRHDTVYWYQQGPGQDPQFLISFYEKMQSDKGSIPDRFSAQQFSDYHSELNMSSLELGDSALYFCASSSSSWTGVTDTQYFGPGTRLTVL.

The chain recombines TRBV5-6 with TRBJ1-1, with D unresolved. The germline V and J ends were trimmed by 4 bases and 3 bases, with 10 bases remaining between them. The CDR3 runs to 13 residues. Germline assignment: CDR1 SGHDT and CDR2 YYEEEE. CDR3 sequence: CASSPLGDTEAFF. As DNA, the CDR3 is TGTGCCAGCAGCCCCCTCGGGGACACTGAAGCTTTCTTT.

The chain combines TRBV28 with TRBJ2-1; possible D gene TRBD1, 6 bases. Trimming pared 6 bases from V and 6 bases from J, leaving 15 bases between. The V gene's germline CDR1 is MDHEN and CDR2 SYDVKM. This CDR3 has 14 amino acids. The CDR3 sequence: CASSPTGQSNEQFF. The CDR3 DNA reads as TGTGCCAGCAGCCCTACGGGACAAAGCAATGAGCAGTTCTTC. Full variable domain (remainder filled in from reference TRBV28 and TRBJ2-1): DVKVTQSSRYLVKRTGEKVFLECVQDMDHENMFWYRQDPGLGLRLIYFSYDVKMKEKGDIPEGYSVSREKKERFSLILESASTNQTSMYLCASSPTGQSNEQFFGPGTRLTVL.

The chain combines TRBV28 with TRBJ1-2; 9 bases align to TRBD1. V was pared by 5 bases and J by 6 bases, with 7 bases of the junction left unmatched. Germline CDR1 is MDHEN and CDR2 is SYDVKM. The length of the CDR3 is 14 residues. DNA for the CDR3: TGTGCCAGCAGTGTAACAGGGGGCGCGAATGGCTACACCTTC. This translates into CASSVTGGANGYTF.

This chain uses TRBV28 with TRBJ1-2; 7 bases align to TRBD1. This CDR3 contains 14 residues. Germline lookup yields CDR1 MDHEN and CDR2 SYDVKM. J lost 4 bases, V lost 3 bases, and 5 bases had no gene match. CDR3 in amino acids: CASSLGRGIYGYTF. In nucleotides, the CDR3 is TGTGCCAGCAGTTTGGGCAGGGGGATCTATGGCTACACCTTC.

This rearrangement joins TRBV2 to TRBJ2-4, with D possibly matching TRBD1 (5 bases). V gave up 4 bases and J gave up 7 bases, with 8 bases separating them. This CDR3 spans 12 amino acids. Germline values: CDR1 SNHLY, CDR2 FYNNEI. CDR3 region: CASSGGKNIQYF. CDR3 nucleotides: TGTGCCAGCAGTGGGGGCAAGAACATTCAGTACTTC.

The chain is built from TRBV19 and TRBJ1-1; D not resolved. There are 16 residues in the CDR3. CDR1 LNHDA and CDR2 SQIVND come from the germline V gene (reference sequence). V was trimmed by 7 bases and J by 0 bases, leaving 18 bases between them. In DNA, the CDR3 is TGTGCCAGTACCCAAGGTGGGCACCTGATGAACACTGAAGCTTTCTTT. It translates to CASTQGGHLMNTEAFF.

The rearrangement links TRBV28 to TRBJ2-1; D remains unclear. CDR1 is MDHEN, CDR2 SYDVKM, per germline. This CDR3 region has 14 residues. Trimming left V 10 bases short and J 1 base short, with 14 bases between. CDR3: CATALGGSYNEQFF. DNA for the CDR3: TGTGCCACCGCTCTTGGCGGATCCTACAATGAGCAGTTCTTC.

The chain combines TRBV18 with TRBJ1-2; D might be TRBD1 (5 bases). The CDR3 length is 14 residues. Between the trimmed V and J ends, which lost 5 bases and 2 bases, there was a span of 12 bases. The germline gives CDR1 KGHSH, CDR2 LQKENI. The CDR3 nucleotides are TGTGCCAGCTCAACTACAGGCGGCAACTATGGCTACACCTTC. Its protein is CASSTTGGNYGYTF.

V usage is TRBV7-9 and J usage is TRBJ1-6; no firm D call. CDR1 is SEHNR, CDR2 FQNEAQ, per germline (reference sequence). CDR3 length: 12 residues. The V end was cut by 1 base, the J end by 7 bases, with 2 bases between. The CDR3 DNA reads TGTGCCAGCAGCTTAGTAAATTCACCCCTCCACTTT. This gives the protein CASSLVNSPLHF. The whole variable domain, remainder taken from reference TRBV7-9 and TRBJ1-6, is DTGVSQNPRHKITKRGQNVTFRCDPISEHNRLYWYRQTLGQGPEFLTYFQNEAQLEKSRLLSDRFSAERPKGSFSTLEIQRTEQGDSAMYLCASSLVNSPLHFGNGTRLTVT.

The rearrangement joins TRBV5-1 to TRBJ1-1, with D maybe TRBD1 (6 bases). The CDR3 contains 15 residues. The V and J ends lost 0 bases and 5 bases respectively, with 14 bases between them. Germline CDR1 is SGHRS and CDR2 is YFSETQ. The CDR3 DNA reads as TGCGCCAGCAGCTTGGGTGGGCAGGGGAGTACTGAAGCTTTCTTT. The encoded protein is CASSLGGQGSTEAFF. Full variable domain (remainder filled in from reference TRBV5-1 and TRBJ1-1): KAGVTQTPRYLIKTRGQQVTLSCSPISGHRSVSWYQQTPGQGLQFLFEYFSETQRNKGNFPGRFSGRQFSNSRSEMNVSTLELGDSALYLCASSLGGQGSTEAFFGQGTRLTVV.

The chain links TRBV18 to TRBJ2-1, with 8 positions matching TRBD2. The V and J ends lost 6 bases and 0 bases, in that order; junction bases with no gene match: 7. This CDR3 spans 16 amino acids. Germline V gives CDR1 KGHSH, CDR2 LQKENI. The CDR3 DNA reads TGTGCCAGCTCGCCTACTAGCGGAAACTCCTACAATGAGCAGTTCTTC. This codes for CASSPTSGNSYNEQFF.

The rearrangement joins TRBV2 to TRBJ1-5, with no clear D. Trimming cost V 1 base and J 3 bases, with 10 bases left between them. The germline V gene encodes CDR1 SNHLY and CDR2 FYNNEI. This CDR3 is 15 amino acids long. The DNA for the CDR3 is TGTGCCAGCAGTGAAGTACCGGGGTACAATCAGCCCCAGCATTTT. The encoded protein is CASSEVPGYNQPQHF.

The rearrangement uses TRBV5-4 and TRBJ2-7; a possible D gene is TRBD2 (6 bases). In germline, CDR1 is SGHNT, CDR2 YYREEE (reference sequence). CDR3 length: 13 amino acids. V was trimmed by 4 bases and J by 4 bases, leaving 12 bases between them. This CDR3 reads CASSPGLNYEQYF. CDR3 nucleotide sequence: TGTGCCAGCAGCCCGGGACTGAATTACGAGCAGTACTTC.

This chain joins TRBV13 and TRBJ1-1; maybe TRBD1 (5 bases). The CDR3 totals 15 residues. Trimming removed 0 bases at V and 2 bases at J, with 10 bases between. CDR1 and CDR2 from the germline V gene are PRHDT and FYEKMQ (reference sequence). CDR3 sequence: CASSLGVRGNTEAFF. The CDR3 nucleotides read TGTGCCAGCAGCTTAGGGGTGCGGGGCAACACTGAAGCTTTCTTT.

In its sample, this clone was seen once. The rearrangement uses TRBV7-6 and TRBJ2-2; D possibly corresponds to TRBD1 (5 bases). Germline V gene sequence: CDR1 SGHVS, CDR2 FNYEAQ. This CDR3 has 15 residues. The V and J ends lost 1 base and 7 bases respectively, with 13 bases between them. CDR3: CASSLDLAQGGELFF. The DNA of the CDR3 is TGTGCCAGCAGCTTAGATCTCGCCCAGGGCGGGGAGCTGTTTTTT.

This chain links TRBV5-4 with TRBJ1-3; TRBD1 matches at 8 bases. Germline lookup yields CDR1 SGHNT and CDR2 YYREEE (reference sequence). J lost 3 bases, V lost 4 bases, and 9 bases had no gene match. The CDR3 is 16 amino acids. CDR3 DNA: TGTGCCAGCAGCGCAGACTCAGGGGGCAATGGAAACACCATATATTTT. This encodes CASSADSGGNGNTIYF. Together with reference TRBV5-4 and TRBJ1-3, the CDR3 gives the full variable domain: ETGVTQSPTHLIKTRGQQVTLRCSSQSGHNTVSWYQQALGQGPQFIFQYYREEENGRGNFPPRFSGLQFPNYSSELNVNALELDDSALYLCASSADSGGNGNTIYFGEGSWLTVV.

The V gene is TRBV2, the J gene TRBJ1-2; D ambiguous. Trimming stripped 9 bases from V and 8 bases from J, with 13 bases between. CDR1 is SNHLY and CDR2 is FYNNEI in the germline V gene. The CDR3 length is 11 residues. The CDR3 nucleotides read TGTGCCAGTGGCCGGGGTGCGGGCTACACCTTC. Translated, it gives CASGRGAGYTF.